Presented here are 3 T cell receptor beta chains from one specimen sequenced in a study of identical twins. One entry per CDR3 protein, called by TCRdb with MiXCR from the 5' RACE reads. The sample lists some 590,000 distinct CDR3 sequences, 9.6% occurring once. The same sample was also used in a study of yellow fever vaccine responses in identical twins.

Sequencing was performed on PBMCs. The receptors come from a woman between 18 and 29 years old in good health.

This clonotype has at least ten counts. The chain combines TRBV15 with TRBJ2-5, with D hard to call. The V and J ends lost 0 bases and 5 bases respectively, with 10 bases between them. Germline V gene sequence: CDR1 LNHNV, CDR2 YYDKDF (reference sequence). There are 14 residues in the CDR3. The DNA for the CDR3 is TGTGCCACCAGCAGAGACCGGGTCCCGGAGACCCAGTACTTC. Translation gives CATSRDRVPETQYF.

This clonotype was counted at least ten times. The chain carries TRBV5-1 and TRBJ2-3; TRBD2 matches 7 bases. Germline CDR1 SGHRS, CDR2 YFSETQ. This CDR3 contains 13 residues. With V trimmed by 4 bases and J by 4 bases, 3 bases remained unmatched. CDR3 in amino acids: CASSRTRSDTQYF. The CDR3 DNA sequence: TGCGCCAGCAGCAGGACTAGATCAGATACGCAGTATTTT.

As DNA, the CDR3 is TGCAGCACCCCGTCTGCCTACGAGCAGTACTTC. This translates into CSTPSAYEQYF. The genes are TRBV20-1 and TRBJ2-7, with unresolved D. This CDR3 is 11 amino acids long. Germline CDR1 reads DFQATT; CDR2 reads SNEGSKA (reference sequence).